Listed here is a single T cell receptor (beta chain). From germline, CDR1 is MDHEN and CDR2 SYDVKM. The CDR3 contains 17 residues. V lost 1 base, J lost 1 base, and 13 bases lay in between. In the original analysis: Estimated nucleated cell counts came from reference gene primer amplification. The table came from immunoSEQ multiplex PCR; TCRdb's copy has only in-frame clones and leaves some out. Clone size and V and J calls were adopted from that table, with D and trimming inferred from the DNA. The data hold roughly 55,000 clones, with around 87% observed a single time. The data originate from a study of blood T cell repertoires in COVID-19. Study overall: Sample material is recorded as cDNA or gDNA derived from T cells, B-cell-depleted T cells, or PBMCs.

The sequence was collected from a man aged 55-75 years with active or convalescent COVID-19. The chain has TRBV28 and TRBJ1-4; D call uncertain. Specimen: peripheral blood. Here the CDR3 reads CASSLYGWEGTNEKLFF. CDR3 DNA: TGTGCCAGCAGTTTATACGGGTGGGAGGGAACTAATGAAAAACTGTTTTTT.